Below, 14 T cell receptor beta chains from the same sample are listed, as sequenced in a study of control samples from healthy donors and cancer patients. Libraries were prepared by immunoSEQ multiplex PCR; TCRdb keeps only in-frame clonotypes and omits some of them. The profile shows almost 90,000 clones, about 85% of them singletons. The material sequenced was blood. The receptors shown here come from a woman in her 40s in good health.

The rearrangement joins TRBV7-2 to TRBJ2-2, with D possibly being TRBD2 (7 bases). V lost 1 base and J lost 0, with 18 bases in between. Germline values: CDR1 SGHTA, CDR2 FQGNSA. The CDR3 has 19 amino acids. The CDR3 loop reads CASSLEYGGGAANTGELFF. CDR3 DNA: TGTGCCAGCAGCTTAGAATACGGTGGGGGGGCCGCGAACACCGGGGAGCTGTTTTTT.

V gene TRBV21-1 combines with J gene TRBJ2-1; the table's TRBD2 call for D was not verified on the DNA. TRBV21-1 is a listed pseudogene. The CDR3 covers 15 residues. The DNA for the CDR3 is TGTGCCAGCACCAGGACTAGCGGGGCCTACAATGAGCAGTTCTTC. Protein sequence: CASTRTSGAYNEQFF.

This clone was seen a few times. This chain joins TRBV5-4 and TRBJ2-1, with 7 bases lining up with TRBD1. V lost 4 bases to trimming and J lost 2 bases; unmatched junction nucleotides: 6. This CDR3 region has 15 residues. CDR1 is SGHNT, CDR2 YYREEE, per germline (reference sequence). CDR3 residues: CASSHSGTAYNEQFF. CDR3 DNA sequence: TGTGCCAGCAGCCACTCCGGGACAGCCTACAATGAGCAGTTCTTC.

The genes are TRBV4-1 and TRBJ2-6, with TRBD2 matching over 8 bases. Looked up from germline, CDR1 is MGHRA and CDR2 is YSYEKL. The CDR3 spans 18 residues. With 5 bases clipped from V and 0 bases from J, the junction kept 9 bases outside the gene matches. DNA for the CDR3: TGCGCCAGCAGCGAAGTTCCCGGGGGGGCCTCTGGGGCCAACGTCCTGACTTTC. Translating gives CASSEVPGGASGANVLTF.

The rearrangement uses TRBV5-6 and TRBJ1-2, with D hard to call. From germline, CDR1 is SGHDT and CDR2 YYEEEE. Trimming took 0 bases from V and 3 from J, leaving 6 bases between them. CDR3 length: 13 amino acids. The DNA of the CDR3 is TGTGCCAGCAGCTTGGGGCGGTACTATGGCTACACCTTC. It yields the protein CASSLGRYYGYTF.

To note about this clone: Compared with germline, one end of the junction differs, possibly owing to a read error. CDR3 nucleotide sequence: TGTGCCAGCAGCCAAAGGGGGACTAGCGGGGGATCCTCCCACAATGAGCAGTTCTTC. Amino acid sequence: CASSQRGTSGGSSHNEQFF. The chain joins TRBV7-2 to TRBJ2-1, with TRBD2 matching 14 bases. This CDR3 has 19 amino acids. In germline, CDR1 is SGHTA, CDR2 FQGNSA.

The chain uses TRBV23-1 and TRBJ2-2, with D hard to call. TRBV23-1 is placed among ORFs of uncertain function. V was pared by 2 bases and J by 0 bases, with 16 bases between. The CDR3 runs to 18 residues. CDR3 in amino acids: CASSQSSRNSANTGELFF. CDR3 in DNA: TGCGCCAGCAGTCAAAGTTCAAGGAATTCCGCGAACACCGGGGAGCTGTTTTTT.

In its sample, this clone was seen once. This chain links TRBV11-3 with TRBJ1-1, with D possibly TRBD1 on 5 matching bases. CDR1 and CDR2 from the germline V gene are SGHNT and YENEEA. This CDR3 region has 13 residues. Trimming cost V 5 bases and J 1 base, with 8 bases left between them. The CDR3 sequence is CASSPRGNTEAFF. CDR3 in DNA: TGTGCCAGCAGCCCGAGGGGGAACACTGAAGCTTTCTTT. Full variable domain (missing parts from reference TRBV11-3 and TRBJ1-1): EAGVVQSPRYKIIEKKQPVAFWCNPISGHNTLYWYLQNLGQGPELLIRYENEEAVDDSQLPKDRFSAERLKGVDSTLKIQPAELGDSAVYLCASSPRGNTEAFFGQGTRLTVV.

V and J are TRBV7-9 and TRBJ2-1; D gene ambiguous. The germline CDR1 and CDR2 sequences are SEHNR and FQNEAQ (reference sequence). This CDR3 has 14 amino acids. Trimming stripped 3 bases from V and 0 bases from J, with 6 bases between. CDR3 DNA: TGTGCCAGCAGCTTTGGCAGCTCCTACAATGAGCAGTTCTTC. This encodes CASSFGSSYNEQFF.

The genes are TRBV3-1 (or the pseudogene TRBV3-2) and TRBJ2-4; D remains unclear. Trimming left V 0 bases short and J 0 bases short, with 12 bases between. This CDR3 has 17 residues. Germline V gene lookup returns CDR1 LGHDT and CDR2 YNNKEL (reference sequence). CDR3 DNA sequence: TGTGCCAGCAGCCAAGACGGCAGCCCCCTAGCCAAAAACATTCAGTACTTC. Translating gives CASSQDGSPLAKNIQYF.

The chain joins TRBV6-1 to TRBJ1-2, with D perhaps matching TRBD1 (5 bases). Germline assignment: CDR1 MNHNS and CDR2 SASEGT. This CDR3 has 13 amino acids. V was clipped by 6 bases and J by 2 bases, with 10 bases between them. The CDR3 spells CASSDRTNYGYTF. CDR3 in DNA: TGTGCCAGCAGCGACAGAACGAACTATGGCTACACCTTC.

The chain recombines TRBV11-3 with TRBJ1-1; D is perhaps TRBD1 (6 bases). The V gene's germline CDR1 is SGHNT and CDR2 YENEEA. The CDR3 length is 17 residues. Trimming left V 3 bases short and J 2 bases short, with 19 bases between. This CDR3 reads CASSLKGGSTVNTEAFF. CDR3 DNA: TGTGCCAGCAGCTTGAAGGGGGGTTCGACAGTTAACACTGAAGCTTTCTTT.

V is TRBV10-3 and J is TRBJ2-4; D not resolved. Germline V CDR1 and CDR2: ENHRY, SYGVKD. There are 16 residues in the CDR3. Trimming stripped 1 base from V and 1 base from J, with 11 bases between. The CDR3 DNA sequence: TGTGCCATCAGTGAGTTTTTAACCGGGGCCAAAAACATTCAGTACTTC. Residues: CAISEFLTGAKNIQYF.

J is TRBJ2-1 and V is TRBV27; D remains ambiguous. This CDR3 is 13 amino acids long. V was shortened by 2 bases and J by 3 bases, with 5 bases between the two germline ends. Germline lookup yields CDR1 MNHEY and CDR2 SMNVEV (reference sequence). CDR3 DNA: TGTGCCAGCAGTTTAAAGGACTACAATGAGCAGTTCTTC. Residues: CASSLKDYNEQFF.